This entry lists 13 T cell receptor beta chains sequenced from one sample in a study of early T cells in non-severe SARS-CoV-2 infection. TCRdb reprocessed the 5' RACE reads with MiXCR, giving one entry per CDR3 protein. The data hold 75,000 to 100,000 distinct CDR3 sequences, with around an eighth observed a single time. Specimen: whole blood. The receptor source for this set is an adult who was a healthcare worker with PCR-confirmed SARS-CoV-2 infection or an uninfected control (not recorded which).

The rearrangement links TRBV11-2 to TRBJ2-7; the D is unclear. CDR3 length equals 11 residues. V lost 2 bases and J 3 bases, leaving 2 bases between the germline ends. CDR1 SGHAT and CDR2 FQNNGV come from the germline V gene. CDR3 sequence reads: CASSLIYEQYF. In nucleotides, the CDR3 is TGTGCCAGCAGCTTAATCTACGAGCAGTACTTC.

The chain recombines TRBV7-2 with TRBJ2-5; D is perhaps TRBD1 (6 bases). V dropped 4 bases and J dropped 2 bases, with 11 bases sitting between them. CDR1 and CDR2 from the germline V gene are SGHTA and FQGNSA. The CDR3 is 14 residues long. CDR3 sequence: CASSYQGWQETQYF. For the CDR3, the DNA is TGTGCCAGCAGCTACCAGGGGTGGCAAGAGACCCAGTACTTC.

The chain joins TRBV6-2 or TRBV6-3 to TRBJ2-5; 7 bases fit TRBD2. The CDR3 runs to 15 residues. Looked up from germline, CDR1 is MNHEY and CDR2 is SVGEGT. Trimming removed 1 base from V and 2 bases from J; junction bases left unmatched: 4. CDR3 region: CASSYWGTTQETQYF. The CDR3 DNA is TGTGCCAGCAGTTACTGGGGGACTACACAAGAGACCCAGTACTTC.

The rearrangement links TRBV12-5 to TRBJ2-7; 7 bases are shared with TRBD1. The CDR3 is 16 residues long. Germline CDR1 and CDR2: LGHNT and FRNRAP. V was clipped by 6 bases and J by 4 bases; unmatched bases: 15. CDR3 bases: TGTGCTAGTGGGGAAACGACAGGGTTTGATGGGTACGAGCAGTACTTC. Translated, it gives CASGETTGFDGYEQYF. Full variable domain (remainder filled in from reference TRBV12-5 and TRBJ2-7): DARVTQTPRHKVTEMGQEVTMRCQPILGHNTVFWYRQTMMQGLELLAYFRNRAPLDDSGMPKDRFSAEMPDATLATLKIQPSEPRDSAVYFCASGETTGFDGYEQYFGPGTRLTVT.

Ten or more counts support this clonotype. V gene TRBV4-2 combines with J gene TRBJ1-6; no clear D. Deletions cut 2 bases from V and 9 bases from J, with 14 bases between. The length of the CDR3 is 15 residues. Germline V gene lookup returns CDR1 LGHNA and CDR2 YNFKEQ. Here the CDR3 reads CASSQPPLPGSPLHF. CDR3 in DNA: TGTGCCAGCAGCCAACCGCCCTTGCCGGGTTCACCCCTCCACTTT.

The rearrangement links TRBV6-5 to TRBJ1-1; perhaps TRBD1 as D (5 bases). V lost 0 bases and J 2 bases, leaving 7 bases between the germline ends. The CDR3 sequence is 14 residues long. Germline lookup yields CDR1 MNHEY and CDR2 SVGAGI. CDR3 residues: CASSYSGDNTEAFF. CDR3 bases: TGTGCCAGCAGTTACTCGGGGGACAACACTGAAGCTTTCTTT.

This clonotype was seen only a few times. The chain links TRBV6-2 or TRBV6-3 to TRBJ2-1, with 8 bases fitting TRBD2. From germline, CDR1 is MNHEY and CDR2 SVGEGT. Losses at the gene ends were 3 bases for V and 4 bases for J; bases not matched to a gene: 5. This CDR3 spans 15 amino acids. CDR3: CASSYFSGDYNEQFF. The CDR3 bases are TGTGCCAGCAGTTATTTTAGCGGGGATTACAATGAGCAGTTCTTC.

By its share, this clonotype is large. The chain couples TRBV19 to TRBJ1-5; D remains unclear. This CDR3 is 16 amino acids long. Germline V gene lookup returns CDR1 LNHDA and CDR2 SQIVND (reference sequence). V lost 3 bases to trimming and J lost 6 bases, with 18 bases between them. The CDR3 DNA reads as TGTGCCAGTAGTATCCGAGGAAACAGAGAGGGTCAGCCCCAGCATTTT. Residues: CASSIRGNREGQPQHF.

Comment on this clonotype: This could be a read error, since a much larger clone is one nucleotide away. This sequence joins TRBV7-9 and TRBJ2-7; D possibly matches TRBD1 or TRBD2 (7 bases each). This CDR3 has 14 residues. From germline, CDR1 is SEHNR and CDR2 FQNEAQ (reference sequence). Here the CDR3 DNA reads TGTGTCAGCAGCTCCAGCGGGACAGACTACGAGCAGTACTTC. Translated: CVSSSSGTDYEQYF.

This clonotype was recorded at least ten times. The chain couples TRBV19 to TRBJ1-5; no firm D call. Looked up from germline, CDR1 is LNHDA and CDR2 is SQIVND (reference sequence). CDR3 size: 18 residues. Trimming stripped 0 bases from V and 1 base from J, with 16 bases between. The CDR3, as DNA: TGTGCCAGTAGTATAGATCTGGACCCGGCGGTCAGCAATCAGCCCCAGCATTTT. It translates to CASSIDLDPAVSNQPQHF.

V usage is TRBV7-9 and J usage is TRBJ2-5; no firm D call. The CDR3 sequence is 12 residues long. Trimming shortened V by 5 bases and J by 3 bases, and 7 bases separated the two germline ends. Germline V gives CDR1 SEHNR, CDR2 FQNEAQ (reference sequence). CDR3 sequence (DNA): TGTGCCAGCAGCCCCCATAAAGAGACCCAGTACTTC. It is translated as CASSPHKETQYF. Together with reference TRBV7-9 and TRBJ2-5, the CDR3 gives the full variable domain: DTGVSQNPRHKITKRGQNVTFRCDPISEHNRLYWYRQTLGQGPEFLTYFQNEAQLEKSRLLSDRFSAERPKGSFSTLEIQRTEQGDSAMYLCASSPHKETQYFGPGTRLLVL.

This clonotype was detected only a few times. The chain recombines TRBV20-1 with TRBJ1-3, with D tentatively TRBD1 (5 bases). The germline CDR1 and CDR2 sequences are DFQATT and SNEGSKA (reference sequence). The V end lost 1 base, the J end lost 0 bases, and 10 bases lay between the germline ends. The CDR3 loop spans 15 amino acids. CDR3 nucleotide sequence: TGCAGTGCTAGAGCACGGGGGGGCTCTGGAAACACCATATATTTT. It encodes CSARARGGSGNTIYF.

The chain employs TRBV7-6 and TRBJ2-7; the D gene is possibly TRBD1 (5 bases). Trimming stripped 2 bases from V and 5 bases from J, with 10 bases between. CDR3 length equals 13 residues. Germline V gene data show CDR1 as SGHVS and CDR2 as FNYEAQ. The CDR3 sequence: CASSLKQVDEQYF. The CDR3 region has the DNA TGTGCCAGCAGCTTAAAACAGGTTGACGAGCAGTACTTC. Combining the CDR3 with reference TRBV7-6 and TRBJ2-7 gives the whole variable domain GAGVSQSPRYKVTKRGQDVALRCDPISGHVSLYWYRQALGQGPEFLTYFNYEAQQDKSGLPNDRFSAERPEGSISTLTIQRTEQRDSAMYRCASSLKQVDEQYFGPGTRLTVT.